The 27 T cell receptor beta chains below were found in one sample sequenced in a study of graft-versus-host responses after intestinal transplantation. Data came from immunoSEQ multiplex PCR; TCRdb stores just in-frame clones and leaves some out. The sample lists about 22,000 clones, roughly 79% occurring once. Graft samples were processed, releasing intraepithelial and lamina propria lymphocytes. This specimen was ileum tissue, taken 12 days after intestinal transplant. The source of these receptors is a human patient who received an intestinal transplant, so some T cells may come from the graft donor.

The V and J genes are TRBV5-1 and TRBJ1-1, with a weak D call TRBD1 (5 bases). Per germline, CDR1 SGHRS and CDR2 YFSETQ. The CDR3 runs 13 residues. Deletions cut 7 bases from V and 3 bases from J, with 13 bases between. The CDR3 nucleotides read TGCGCCAGCCGGGGGGGTTCGTACACTGAAGCTTTCTTT. It translates to CASRGGSYTEAFF.

The chain is built from TRBV19 and TRBJ1-4, with no clear D. V shed 6 bases and J shed 2 bases, with 7 bases lying between them. This CDR3 has 13 residues. Germline CDR1 is LNHDA and CDR2 is SQIVND (reference sequence). The CDR3 protein is CASRAWTNEKLFF. CDR3 in DNA: TGTGCCAGTAGGGCCTGGACTAATGAAAAACTGTTTTTT.

This clone occurred a few times. The rearrangement uses TRBV2 and TRBJ2-1, with TRBD1 identical over 10 bases. CDR1 and CDR2 from the germline V gene are SNHLY and FYNNEI. The CDR3 covers 15 residues. V gave up 5 bases and J gave up 4 bases; unmatched junction bases: 5. The CDR3 sequence is CASSRTGGRYNEQFF. The CDR3, as DNA: TGTGCCAGCAGTCGGACAGGGGGTCGGTACAATGAGCAGTTCTTC.

This chain joins TRBV5-6 and TRBJ2-7; 8 nucleotides agree with TRBD1. This CDR3 has 14 residues. The germline V gene has CDR1 SGHDT and CDR2 YYEEEE. Germline trimming cut 4 bases from V and 3 bases from J; bases unmatched to any gene: 6. CDR3 residues: CASSPGTGIYEQYF. The CDR3 DNA follows: TGTGCCAGCAGCCCCGGGACAGGCATCTACGAGCAGTACTTC.

The chain couples TRBV10-3 to TRBJ1-2; 11 nucleotides agree with TRBD1. The CDR3 spans 12 residues. The V segment lost 3 bases and the J segment 13 bases; nucleotides outside the gene matches: 4. CDR1 and CDR2 (germline): ENHRY, SYGVKD. The CDR3 sequence: CAISDTGTGGTF. The CDR3 DNA is TGTGCCATCAGTGATACGGGGACAGGGGGCACCTTC.

V gene TRBV5-4 combines with J gene TRBJ2-7; D gene unclear. V lost 2 bases and J lost 0, with 9 bases in between. The CDR3 contains 14 residues. The germline V gene has CDR1 SGHNT and CDR2 YYREEE (reference sequence). Here the CDR3 reads CASSFFPGSYEQYF. The CDR3 coding sequence is TGTGCCAGCAGCTTTTTCCCGGGCTCCTACGAGCAGTACTTC.

V is TRBV6-1 and J is TRBJ2-3; no clear D gene. There are 14 residues in the CDR3. CDR1 and CDR2 (germline): MNHNS, SASEGT. Trimming left V 3 bases short and J 2 bases short, with 9 bases between. CDR3 nucleotide sequence: TGTGCCAGCAGTGATTCACTACCCACAGATACGCAGTATTTT. Translated: CASSDSLPTDTQYF.

The V gene is TRBV14, the J gene TRBJ2-2; D possibly corresponds to TRBD1 (5 bases). This CDR3 has 14 amino acids. V lost 9 bases to trimming and J lost 4 bases, with 15 bases between them. Germline V gene data show CDR1 as SGHDN and CDR2 as FVKESK. The DNA of the CDR3 is TGTGCCAGTCGGGTTGCAGGGTTCACCGGGGAGCTGTTTTTT. Protein sequence: CASRVAGFTGELFF.

The chain employs TRBV11-3 and TRBJ1-1; the match to TRBD1 covers 7 bases. Germline CDR1 is SGHNT and CDR2 is YENEEA. The CDR3 spans 14 residues. Trimming cost V 10 bases and J 1 base; bases outside gene matches: 9. The CDR3 here is CATCKGQTNTEAFF. The CDR3 DNA sequence: TGTGCCACCTGTAAGGGACAGACGAACACTGAAGCTTTCTTT.

The chain's CDR3 is CASSESAASSGANVLTF. DNA for the CDR3: TGTGCCAGCAGTGAATCAGCGGCAAGCTCTGGGGCCAACGTCCTGACTTTC. The chain combines TRBV25-1 with TRBJ2-6; maybe TRBD2 (5 bases). The CDR3 is 17 amino acids. V was clipped by 1 base and J by 0 bases, with 10 bases between them. Germline CDR1 reads MGHDK; CDR2 reads SYGVNS.

A few counts support this clone. This rearrangement joins TRBV5-4 to TRBJ1-5, with TRBD1 as a possible D gene (6 bases). This CDR3 contains 14 residues. Germline CDR1 is SGHNT and CDR2 is YYREEE (reference sequence). The V end lost 5 bases, the J end lost 6 bases, and 15 bases lay between the germline ends. CDR3 sequence: CASSQGWNGQPQHF. CDR3 DNA sequence: TGTGCCAGCAGTCAGGGGTGGAACGGTCAGCCCCAGCATTTT.

The chain carries TRBV21-1 and TRBJ1-4; the table's D call of TRBD1 was not tested on the DNA. TRBV21-1 is a pseudogene locus. The CDR3 length is 14 residues. This CDR3 reads CASSLTGEGEKLFF. In DNA, the CDR3 is TGTGCCAGCTCCTTGACAGGGGAGGGAGAAAAACTGTTTTTT.

The gene calls are TRBV18 and TRBJ1-3; D may be TRBD1 (5 bases). The germline V and J ends were trimmed by 0 bases and 0 bases, with 15 bases remaining between them. The CDR3 is 18 residues long. The germline gives CDR1 KGHSH, CDR2 LQKENI. CDR3 amino acids: CASSPPQGRLLSGNTIYF. DNA for the CDR3: TGTGCCAGCTCACCACCTCAGGGAAGGCTCCTCTCTGGAAACACCATATATTTT.

This clone was detected a few times. V usage is TRBV9 and J usage is TRBJ1-2, with unresolved D. The V gene lost 4 bases and the J gene lost 8 bases, with 21 bases spanning the gap. The CDR3 consists of 15 residues. Germline V gene lookup returns CDR1 SGDLS and CDR2 YYNGEE. The CDR3 DNA follows: TGTGCCAGCAGCCCCCCACCCATGACGATGGGCGGCTACACCTTC. This gives the protein CASSPPPMTMGGYTF.

The CDR3: CASSYPGQGKEQYF. The CDR3 region has the DNA TGTGCCAGCAGTTACCCGGGACAGGGGAAAGAGCAGTACTTC. The chain has TRBV6-5 and TRBJ2-7, with 10 bases identical to TRBD1. This CDR3 contains 14 residues. The J segment lost 7 bases and the V segment lost 2 bases, leaving 5 bases of the junction unmatched. CDR1 MNHEY and CDR2 SVGAGI come from the germline V gene.

The rearrangement links TRBV6-5 to TRBJ2-3; TRBD2 aligns across 11 bases. The CDR3 extends over 15 amino acids. Trimming at V came to 9 bases and at J to 3 bases, leaving 8 bases not matched to a gene. CDR1 and CDR2 from the germline V gene are MNHEY and SVGAGI. The DNA for the CDR3 is TGTGCCAGTCGAGGCGGGACTAGCGGAACAGATACGCAGTATTTT. Protein sequence: CASRGGTSGTDTQYF.

The CDR3 reads CASSLERGGDEKLFF. In nucleotides, the CDR3 is TGCGCCAGCAGCTTGGAGCGGGGTGGGGATGAAAAACTGTTTTTT. The chain links TRBV5-1 to TRBJ1-4; D unresolved. This CDR3 contains 15 residues. Germline V CDR1 and CDR2: SGHRS, YFSETQ. Trimming removed 0 bases from V and 6 bases from J, with 12 bases in between.

A word on this clone: Other nucleotide sequences in the sample specify the same CDR3. The V and J genes are TRBV5-1 and TRBJ2-1; TRBD2 agrees at 12 bases. The length of the CDR3 is 15 residues. After removal of 3 bases from V and 4 bases from J, the junction contained 2 bases not matched to a gene. Germline V gene data show CDR1 as SGHRS and CDR2 as YFSETQ. In DNA, the CDR3 is TGCGCCAGCAGCTCCGGGACTAGCGGGTACAATGAGCAGTTCTTC. Translation gives CASSSGTSGYNEQFF. Combining the CDR3 with reference TRBV5-1 and TRBJ2-1 gives the whole variable domain KAGVTQTPRYLIKTRGQQVTLSCSPISGHRSVSWYQQTPGQGLQFLFEYFSETQRNKGNFPGRFSGRQFSNSRSEMNVSTLELGDSALYLCASSSGTSGYNEQFFGPGTRLTVL.

In this sample, this clone turned up a few times. The chain carries TRBV29-1 and TRBJ1-5; 8 bases are a match to TRBD1. From germline, CDR1 is SQVTM and CDR2 ANQGSEA. J was trimmed by 6 bases and V by 7 bases; bases with no gene match: 11. The CDR3 length is 14 residues. The CDR3 DNA follows: TGCAGCGCCGCAGGGGGCGCGAGTGGTCAGCCCCAGCATTTT. Translation: CSAAGGASGQPQHF.

As concerns this clone: At one end the junction does not follow the germline gene, possibly because of a read error. The CDR3 region has the DNA TGTGCCAGCAGTGTTCCGGGACTAGCGGACCAAGAAACCCAGTACTTC. Amino acid sequence: CASSVPGLADQETQYF. The chain recombines TRBV6-1 with TRBJ2-5; TRBD2 matches 11 bases. Germline CDR1 and CDR2: MNHNS and SASEGT. The CDR3 totals 16 residues.

The genes are TRBV4-1 and TRBJ1-2; 7 bases agree with TRBD1. CDR3 length: 16 residues. Germline CDR1 MGHRA, CDR2 YSYEKL. Unmatched junction bases numbered 14, after V lost 6 bases and J lost 4 bases. In DNA, the CDR3 is TGCGCCAGCAGTCCCGAGACCGGACAGGCCTTCTATGGCTACACCTTC. Its protein is CASSPETGQAFYGYTF.

The rearrangement links TRBV5-5 to TRBJ1-5; D might be TRBD1 (6 bases). The CDR3 runs 15 residues. The germline V gene has CDR1 SGHKS and CDR2 YYEKEE (reference sequence). Trimming took off 2 bases at V and 7 bases at J, with 16 bases between the two ends. Written as DNA, the CDR3 is TGTGCCAGCAGCTTCAGTTACAGGGCCGAACAGCCCCAGCATTTT. Translated, it gives CASSFSYRAEQPQHF.

This clone has just one count. The chain carries TRBV10-3 and TRBJ2-1; D gene ambiguous. Germline loops: CDR1 ENHRY, CDR2 SYGVKD. Trimming shortened V by 4 bases and J by 6 bases, and 10 bases separated the two germline ends. The CDR3 covers 13 residues. The CDR3 region has the DNA TGTGCCATCAGTGTAGAGGCTGGCAATGAGCAGTTCTTC. Its translation is CAISVEAGNEQFF.

The chain carries TRBV7-6 and TRBJ1-2; no definite D call. This CDR3 region has 12 residues. The germline CDR1 and CDR2 sequences are SGHVS and FNYEAQ. Trimming cost V 5 bases and J 4 bases, with 8 bases left between them. The CDR3 coding sequence is TGTGCCAGCAGCGAACCGGGCTATGGCTACACCTTC. Its translation: CASSEPGYGYTF.

The chain employs TRBV6-1 and TRBJ1-1; D is unresolved. CDR3 length: 13 amino acids. From germline, CDR1 is MNHNS and CDR2 SASEGT. V lost 4 bases and J lost 2, with 8 bases in between. The CDR3 is CASSGQVNTEAFF. CDR3 nucleotide sequence: TGTGCCAGCAGTGGTCAGGTCAACACTGAAGCTTTCTTT.

The V gene is TRBV2, the J gene TRBJ2-1; D may be TRBD1 (6 bases). CDR1 is SNHLY, CDR2 FYNNEI, per germline. The CDR3 length is 15 residues. Trimming took 3 bases from V and 6 from J, leaving 15 bases between them. CDR3 residues: CASSEGQGHSNEQFF. CDR3 DNA sequence: TGTGCCAGCAGTGAGGGACAAGGCCACTCCAATGAGCAGTTCTTC.

The V gene is TRBV5-1, the J gene TRBJ2-3, with 8 positions matching TRBD1. V shed 2 bases and J 4 bases; nucleotides not matched to a gene: 9. Per the germline V gene, CDR1 is SGHRS and CDR2 is YFSETQ. This CDR3 is built from 16 residues. CDR3 loop: CASSFPLDRVADTQYF. CDR3 DNA sequence: TGCGCCAGCAGCTTCCCCCTGGACAGGGTGGCAGATACGCAGTATTTT.